A selection of T cell receptor beta chains follows, all from one sample in a study of identical twins. TCRdb re-derived calls from the 5' RACE reads in MiXCR, one entry per CDR3 protein. The table shows around 690,000 distinct CDR3 sequences, with around 20% occurring only once. These same records also appear under a second study, on T cells expressing NK-cell markers.

Specimen: PBMCs. The receptors here all came from a woman under 30 in good health. The CDR3 runs from the conserved cysteine through the conserved F or W. Fields, in order: clone size, V gene, J gene, D gene, CDR3 DNA, CDR3 protein. The D gene is left open where the match is weak. Size is omitted from some rows. Given values are once, few, many or a class for expanded clones.

>few|TRBV7-2|TRBJ1-2|-
TGTGCCAGCAGCTCTCTAGGACGGGTCTATGGCTACACCTTC
CASSSLGRVYGYTF
>-|TRBV6-5|TRBJ1-2|-
TGTGCCAGCAGTTACTCGGGACCTGGCTATGGCTACACCTTC
CASSYSGPGYGYTF
>many|TRBV29-1|TRBJ1-1|TRBD1
TGCAGCGGTCACAGGGGGCGAGAGTCAGCTTTCTTT
CSGHRGRESAFF
>many|TRBV20-1|TRBJ2-1|-
TGCAGTGCTAGTAGAGGGCCCAATACTGTCAATGAGCAGTTCTTC
CSASRGPNTVNEQFF
>-|TRBV12-3/TRBV12-4|TRBJ2-3|TRBD2
TGTGCCAGCAGTTTCTCGACTAGCGGTAGCAGAACGCAGTATTTT
CASSFSTSGSRTQYF
>few|TRBV3-1|TRBJ2-3|TRBD2
TGTGCCAGCAGCCCCGGGACTAGCTCACCCCGTGATACGCAGTATTTT
CASSPGTSSPRDTQYF
>-|TRBV20-1|TRBJ2-1|-
TGCAGTGCTAGAGTCCGGGGGCGAGCGAATGAGCAGTTCTTC
CSARVRGRANEQFF
>-|TRBV4-3|TRBJ2-1|-
TGCGCCAGCAGCCAATTGGGGGGGCTCAATGAGCAGTTCTTC
CASSQLGGLNEQFF
>few|TRBV11-2|TRBJ1-5|-
TGTGCCAGCAGCTTAGCCCGGGAGCGGCCCCAGCATTTT
CASSLARERPQHF
>few|TRBV27|TRBJ2-7|-
TGTGCCAGCAGTCCTGGACTGAGGAACTACGAGCAGTACTTC
CASSPGLRNYEQYF
>few|TRBV2|TRBJ1-3|-
TGTGCCAGCAGTGAAGCACAGGTCTCTGGAAACACCATATATTTT
CASSEAQVSGNTIYF
>-|TRBV12-3/TRBV12-4|TRBJ1-1|-
TGTGCCAACCAACCGGCCGGACCTGGTGAAGCTTTCTTT
CANQPAGPGEAFF
>few|TRBV20-1|TRBJ2-3|-
TGCAGTCCCACCTTACCCAGCTTAGATACGCAGTATTTT
CSPTLPSLDTQYF
>few|TRBV5-1|TRBJ2-7|-
TGCGCCAGCAGCTTGGGTGGAGACGGGAGCTCCAAGCAGTACTTC
CASSLGGDGSSKQYF
>-|TRBV20-1|TRBJ2-5|-
TGCAGTGCTATTGGTGTGGCGTGGCAGACCCAGTACTTC
CSAIGVAWQTQYF
>-|TRBV20-1|TRBJ2-1|TRBD2
TGCAGTGCCTTGGGGGAGCGGGAGTATTATGAGCAGTTCTTC
CSALGEREYYEQFF
>many|TRBV12-3/TRBV12-4|TRBJ2-5|-
TGTGCCAGCAGTCCTCTGGGGGGAGAGACCCAGTACTTC
CASSPLGGETQYF
>many|TRBV2|TRBJ1-1|-
TGTGCCAAAGGCAGGGGTAACACTGAAGCTTTCTTT
CAKGRGNTEAFF
>few|TRBV5-1|TRBJ1-1|TRBD1
TGCGCCAGCAGCACAGACAGGGGGTCAACCACTGAAGCTTTCTTT
CASSTDRGSTTEAFF
>few|TRBV12-3/TRBV12-4|TRBJ2-3|-
TGTGCCAGCAGTCACAGCGTGGTGACAGATACGCAGTATTTT
CASSHSVVTDTQYF